Below are 26 T cell receptor beta chains sequenced from a single sample in a study of CD8 T cells in ankylosing spondylitis (dated by TCRdb to 2017 to 2019). Preparation of the library involved 5' RACE. TCRdb lists the instrument as Illumina HiSeq 2500. TCRdb handled the public reads itself, with Q25 trimming in fastp and clone calling in MiXCR, and kept productive beta chains. Each record represents a unique CDR3 protein, reported with the most common genes and DNA among its rows. This sample holds 200,000 to 250,000 distinct CDR3 sequences; under 12% were observed only once. The ten top clones hold about a fifth of the sample. Sequences were obtained from blood, either unsorted or a sorted T cell fraction (not recorded which). The receptors stem from a male donor with ankylosing spondylitis or in good health (not recorded which).

With regard to this clonotype: A junction boundary mismatches the germline segment, possibly from a read error. This sequence joins TRBV20-1 and TRBJ2-5; either TRBD1 or TRBD2 may supply D (5 bases each). This CDR3 has 16 amino acids. CDR1 and CDR2 (germline): DFQATT, SNEGSKA (reference sequence). As DNA, the CDR3 is TGTAGTGCTAGCTATCCGGGACCGTCCCGGGTTGAGACCCAGTACTTC. This sequence encodes CSASYPGPSRVETQYF.

The chain combines TRBV29-1 with TRBJ2-3, with no clear D. Looked up from germline, CDR1 is SQVTM and CDR2 is ANQGSEA. The CDR3 is 13 amino acids. The V end lost 3 bases, the J end lost 5 bases, and 12 bases lay between the germline ends. CDR3 amino acids: CSVDVGWVDTQYF. CDR3 nucleotide sequence: TGCAGCGTTGACGTTGGGTGGGTAGATACGCAGTATTTT.

The rearrangement joins TRBV2 to TRBJ1-5, with 9 bases identical to TRBD1. The CDR3 length is 15 residues. The J segment lost 7 bases and the V segment lost 2 bases, leaving 6 bases of the junction unmatched. Germline CDR1 reads SNHLY; CDR2 reads FYNNEI. The CDR3 loop is CASSELQGAGQPQHF. The CDR3, as DNA: TGTGCCAGCAGTGAACTACAGGGGGCCGGGCAGCCCCAGCATTTT.

In this sample, this clonotype turned up many times. The gene calls are TRBV5-1 and TRBJ2-3, with TRBD1 matching 10 bases. The CDR3 totals 15 residues. V lost 4 bases and J lost 4; bases outside the gene matches: 6. CDR1 and CDR2 (germline): SGHRS, YFSETQ. CDR3 in DNA: TGCGCCAGCAGCAGGGGACAGGGGCAGGCAGATACGCAGTATTTT. Translating gives CASSRGQGQADTQYF. The full variable domain, its missing parts supplied by reference TRBV5-1 and TRBJ2-3, is KAGVTQTPRYLIKTRGQQVTLSCSPISGHRSVSWYQQTPGQGLQFLFEYFSETQRNKGNFPGRFSGRQFSNSRSEMNVSTLELGDSALYLCASSRGQGQADTQYFGPGTRLTVL.

The J gene is TRBJ2-1, the V gene TRBV5-1; 9 bases match TRBD2. The CDR3 runs to 14 residues. Per germline, CDR1 SGHRS and CDR2 YFSETQ. Trimming at V came to 0 bases and at J to 8 bases, leaving 3 bases not matched to a gene. As DNA, the CDR3 is TGCGCCAGCAGCTTGGGGCTAGCGGGGCATGAGCAGTTCTTC. Translation: CASSLGLAGHEQFF.

This clonotype was recorded at least ten times. The V call is TRBV6-1, the J call TRBJ2-1; 13 bases agree with TRBD2. V gave up 9 bases and J gave up 8 bases; unmatched junction bases: 7. CDR3 size: 14 residues. CDR1 is MNHNS and CDR2 is SASEGT in the germline V gene. CDR3 residues: CASTSGGAAYEQFF. The DNA for the CDR3 is TGTGCCAGTACTAGCGGGGGGGCGGCATATGAGCAGTTCTTC.

This clonotype appeared many times. The rearrangement links TRBV7-8 to TRBJ1-4, with no clear D. Germline V lookup: CDR1 SGHVS, CDR2 FQNEAQ. V was trimmed by 5 bases and J by 2 bases, leaving 12 bases between them. The CDR3 runs to 15 residues. This CDR3 is CASSPTSGTNEKLFF. In DNA form, the CDR3 reads TGTGCCAGCAGCCCCACGTCCGGGACTAATGAAAAACTGTTTTTT.

CDR3 residues: CATALTGARSNSPLHF. CDR3 in DNA: TGTGCCACCGCTTTGACAGGGGCCCGTTCAAATTCACCCCTCCACTTT. V and J are TRBV19 and TRBJ1-6; 8 nucleotides match TRBD1. CDR3 length equals 16 residues. V lost 10 bases, J lost 7 bases, and 15 bases stayed unmatched. CDR1 LNHDA and CDR2 SQIVND come from the germline V gene (reference sequence).

This clonotype has a count of ten or more. The rearrangement uses TRBV28 and TRBJ2-7, with a tentative D call TRBD2 (6 bases). CDR1 MDHEN and CDR2 SYDVKM come from the germline V gene. This CDR3 is 15 amino acids long. The V end was cut by 7 bases, the J end by 3 bases, with 19 bases between. CDR3 in DNA: TGTGCCAGCACTTCCTCGGGTCTGGAGGGCTACGAGCAGTACTTC. Protein sequence: CASTSSGLEGYEQYF.

This clonotype was recorded many times. This chain joins TRBV4-2 and TRBJ1-5; 8 positions agree with TRBD1. The CDR3 spans 17 residues. CDR1 is LGHNA and CDR2 is YNFKEQ in the germline V gene. J was trimmed by 4 bases and V by 0 bases; bases with no gene match: 8. This CDR3 is CASSQEAQGALNQPQHF. CDR3 coding DNA: TGTGCCAGCAGCCAAGAGGCGCAGGGGGCCCTTAATCAGCCCCAGCATTTT.

Details on this clonotype: A single base separates this from a much larger clone, so it may be a read error. The V call is TRBV5-6, the J call TRBJ1-4; TRBD1 matches 7 bases. This CDR3 region has 15 residues. Unmatched junction bases numbered 5, after V lost 2 bases and J lost 4 bases. Per the germline V gene, CDR1 is SGHDT and CDR2 is YYEEEE. CDR3 coding DNA: TGTGCCAGCAGCTTCCCGGCAGGGGGTAATGAAAAACTGTTTTTT. Its protein product is CASSFPAGGNEKLFF.

In this sample, this clonotype turned up many times. The chain couples TRBV3-1 to TRBJ2-5; 8 nucleotides agree with TRBD2. Germline V gene lookup returns CDR1 LGHDT and CDR2 YNNKEL (reference sequence). The CDR3 is 15 amino acids. The J segment lost 0 bases and the V segment lost 4 bases, leaving 4 bases of the junction unmatched. CDR3 region: CASSLGRAHQETQYF. CDR3 nucleotides: TGTGCCAGCAGCCTCGGGAGGGCCCACCAAGAGACCCAGTACTTC.

This clonotype occurred many times. The V and J genes are TRBV3-1 and TRBJ1-1; tentatively, D is TRBD1 (5 bases). The CDR3 is 16 residues long. V lost 4 bases to trimming and J lost 5 bases, with 20 bases between them. The germline gives CDR1 LGHDT, CDR2 YNNKEL (reference sequence). CDR3 DNA sequence: TGTGCCAGCAGCCGAGAACAGGAGTCCTGGGGTACTGAAGCTTTCTTT. Translated: CASSREQESWGTEAFF.

Ten or more counts support this clonotype. V and J are TRBV7-2 and TRBJ2-3; D is possibly TRBD2 (5 bases). Per the germline V gene, CDR1 is SGHTA and CDR2 is FQGNSA. The CDR3 covers 17 residues. Trimming stripped 2 bases from V and 0 bases from J, with 15 bases between. CDR3 sequence reads: CASSLRASGTSTDTQYF. DNA of the CDR3: TGTGCCAGCAGCTTAAGAGCAAGCGGAACTAGCACAGATACGCAGTATTTT. The full variable domain, rest sourced from reference TRBV7-2 and TRBJ2-3, is GAGVSQSPSNKVTEKGKDVELRCDPISGHTALYWYRQSLGQGLEFLIYFQGNSAPDKSGLPSDRFSAERTGGSVSTLTIQRTQQEDSAVYLCASSLRASGTSTDTQYFGPGTRLTVL.

This clonotype was seen repeatedly, ten times or more. This rearrangement joins TRBV11-2 to TRBJ1-1; D not resolved. V shed 5 bases and J shed 6 bases, with 13 bases lying between them. CDR1 SGHAT and CDR2 FQNNGV come from the germline V gene. This CDR3 spans 13 amino acids. DNA of the CDR3: TGTGCCAGCAGCATCGGTAGTTTGGCTGAAGCTTTCTTT. This translates into CASSIGSLAEAFF.

In its sample, this clonotype was seen many times. The chain recombines TRBV28 with TRBJ1-5; TRBD1 matches at 9 bases. Per germline, CDR1 MDHEN and CDR2 SYDVKM. J was trimmed by 6 bases and V by 2 bases; bases with no gene match: 5. CDR3 length: 15 amino acids. The CDR3 coding sequence is TGTGCCAGCAGTTTAAGACAGGGGGGGATTCAGCCCCAGCATTTT. Encoded protein: CASSLRQGGIQPQHF.

This clonotype has a count of ten or more. The V gene is TRBV5-1, the J gene TRBJ2-2; D is unclear. CDR3 length equals 13 residues. The V and J ends lost 1 base and 7 bases respectively, with 8 bases between them. CDR1 is SGHRS and CDR2 is YFSETQ in the germline V gene. Written as DNA, the CDR3 is TGCGCCAGCAGCTTGAGTGGGGTCGGGGAGCTGTTTTTT. Its protein is CASSLSGVGELFF.

The CDR3 region has the DNA TGTGCCAGCAGCCCCTTGTTTACAGGGGGACAAAACATTCAGTACTTC. This translates into CASSPLFTGGQNIQYF. This rearrangement joins TRBV7-6 to TRBJ2-4; 8 bases agree with TRBD1. Per germline, CDR1 SGHVS and CDR2 FNYEAQ. V lost 5 bases to trimming and J lost 5 bases; unmatched junction nucleotides: 11. CDR3 length: 16 residues.

This chain's CDR3 is CASSPRGGGYEQFF. The CDR3, as DNA: TGTGCCAGCAGCCCCAGGGGGGGGGGCTATGAGCAGTTCTTC. This rearrangement joins TRBV7-9 to TRBJ2-1, with D perhaps assigned TRBD1 or TRBD2 (7 bases each). From germline, CDR1 is SEHNR and CDR2 FQNEAQ (reference sequence). The CDR3 consists of 14 residues. The V end lost 5 bases, the J end lost 8 bases, and 16 bases lay between the germline ends.

The chain couples TRBV5-6 to TRBJ2-5; weak D call: TRBD2 (5 bases). The CDR3 contains 12 residues. Between the trimmed V and J ends, which lost 4 bases and 5 bases, there was a span of 9 bases. Per the germline V gene, CDR1 is SGHDT and CDR2 is YYEEEE. CDR3 in amino acids: CASSMRVETQYF. The DNA for the CDR3 is TGTGCCAGCAGCATGAGGGTTGAGACCCAGTACTTC.

This clonotype was counted at least ten times. The chain couples TRBV7-3 to TRBJ2-3; TRBD2 matches at 10 bases. Germline V lookup: CDR1 SGHTA, CDR2 FQGTGA. J gave up 3 bases and V 3 bases, and 9 bases lay outside the gene matches. CDR3 size: 17 residues. CDR3 amino acids: CASSLSGGATPTDTQYF. The CDR3 nucleotides are TGTGCCAGCAGCTTGAGCGGGGGGGCAACACCTACAGATACGCAGTATTTT.

The rearrangement links TRBV3-1 to TRBJ1-2; TRBD1 might be the D (6 bases). The CDR3 sequence is 13 residues long. The germline gives CDR1 LGHDT, CDR2 YNNKEL (reference sequence). Trimming pared 2 bases from V and 8 bases from J, leaving 12 bases between. The CDR3 nucleotides are TGTGCCAGCAGCCAACAACAGGGCGGCGGCTACACCTTC. Its protein is CASSQQQGGGYTF.

This clonotype has a count of ten or more. The chain is built from TRBV7-9 and TRBJ1-2; TRBD1 is a possible D gene (5 bases). CDR1 is SEHNR and CDR2 is FQNEAQ in the germline V gene (reference sequence). The CDR3 length is 16 residues. Trimming took off 2 bases at V and 3 bases at J, with 16 bases between the two ends. The CDR3 DNA sequence: TGTGCCAGCAGCTTAAGTAGAGGGGACCTTCACTATGGCTACACCTTC. Translating it yields CASSLSRGDLHYGYTF.

A few counts support this clonotype. The genes are TRBV7-6 and TRBJ2-3; 9 bases fit TRBD2. This CDR3 comprises 17 residues. The germline CDR1 and CDR2 sequences are SGHVS and FNYEAQ. J gave up 2 bases and V 0 bases, and 6 bases lay outside the gene matches. The CDR3 DNA is TGTGCCAGCAGCTTAGCTTCCAGCGGGGGGAACACAGATACGCAGTATTTT. Its translation: CASSLASSGGNTDTQYF.

The sample holds many counts of this clonotype. This chain links TRBV29-1 with TRBJ2-1; D may match TRBD1 or TRBD2 (6 bases each). From germline, CDR1 is SQVTM and CDR2 ANQGSEA. Trimming removed 6 bases from V and 10 bases from J, with 22 bases in between. The CDR3 covers 14 residues. The CDR3: CSVHEGGGNWEQFF. The CDR3 coding sequence is TGCAGCGTCCACGAGGGGGGCGGGAACTGGGAGCAGTTCTTC.

This clonotype was seen repeatedly, ten times or more. V and J are TRBV14 and TRBJ2-2, with 9 bases aligning to TRBD1. The CDR3 consists of 13 residues. The germline gives CDR1 SGHDN, CDR2 FVKESK. After removal of 5 bases from V and 7 bases from J, the junction contained 2 bases not matched to a gene. CDR3 in amino acids: CASSGTGSGELFF. The CDR3 DNA is TGTGCCAGCAGCGGGACAGGGAGCGGGGAGCTGTTTTTT.